This TCR beta chain was documented in a study of T cells in Graves' hyperthyroidism and ophthalmopathy. General study results and limits: Model output signaled ophthalmopathy a median about seven months ahead of onset. Ophthalmopathy stood apart from stable hyperthyroidism in a 13 V-J model.

Per the germline V gene, CDR1 is KGHDR and CDR2 is SFDVKD. This CDR3 spans 18 amino acids. Losses at the gene ends were 1 base for V and 8 bases for J; bases not matched to a gene: 16. Uncontrolled infection, other autoimmune disease, pregnancy or lactation excluded patients. Remarks on this clonotype: Its antigen is unknown.

Amplification of TCR beta CDR3 regions used RNA as the template. Researchers ran a first-round RT-PCR on the TCR CDR3 using the HTBI primer set. TCRdb redid the calling of the multiplex PCR reads with MiXCR, one entry per CDR3 protein. The sample yields over 350,000 distinct CDR3 sequences, about an eighth seen once. The chain employs TRBV24-1 and TRBJ2-1; 7 bases line up with TRBD2. Specimen: blood. The TCR comes from a man over 45 with Graves' ophthalmopathy. DNA of the CDR3: TGTGCCACCAGTGATTTACCCGGGACTACGCGGGGAGGTGATGAGCAGTTCTTC. Its translation: CATSDLPGTTRGGDEQFF.